These T cell receptor beta chains were read from a single sample in a study of T-cell reconstitution after alpha-beta-depleted transplantation in children. TCRdb reprocessed the PCR reads with MiXCR, giving one entry per CDR3 protein. The repertoire holds 800,000 to 1,000,000 distinct CDR3 sequences, about 29% seen once, with over 25% in the top ten. This sample comprised PBMCs, mostly from graft donor cells, obtained 360 days after TCRalphabeta/CD19-depleted stem cell transplant. These receptors came from a boy younger than two who had a stem cell transplant for SCID, so the T cells may come from the graft donor. The CDR3 runs from the conserved cysteine through the conserved F or W. Each record gives: clone size, D gene, V gene, J gene, CDR3 DNA, CDR3 protein. D genes are given only for firm matches. Clone sizes are given selectively: once, few, many, or a class where the clone is expanded.

few	NA	TRBV15	TRBJ1-1	TGTGCCACCAGCGCCAACTCTAGGACAGCCGAAGCTTTCTTT	CATSANSRTAEAFF
many	TRBD1	TRBV29-1	TRBJ1-1	TGCAGCGTTGTTTTTGGACAGGGGAGGGCTGAAGCTTTCTTT	CSVVFGQGRAEAFF
few	NA	TRBV6-1	TRBJ2-2	TGTGCCAGCAGGCACACCGACAAGAGATCAGGGGAGCTGTTTTTT	CASRHTDKRSGELFF
NA	NA	TRBV5-1	TRBJ2-1	TGCGCCAGCAGCTTGGTGGTGGCTCCAGGGCTCTACAATGAGCAGTTCTTC	CASSLVVAPGLYNEQFF
many	TRBD2	TRBV7-7	TRBJ2-7	TGTGCCAGCAGCTTAGGTTCTAAAGTGCTAGCGGGGGCCGACTACGAGCAGTACTTC	CASSLGSKVLAGADYEQYF
few	NA	TRBV12-3/TRBV12-4	TRBJ1-1	TGTGCCAGCAGTTTAGACCTTCTTGGGAGGGGAGCTTTCTTT	CASSLDLLGRGAFF
NA	TRBD2	TRBV29-1	TRBJ2-1	TGCAGCGTTGGGCCCCTAGCGGGGGGCGACAATGAGCAGTTCTTC	CSVGPLAGGDNEQFF
NA	NA	TRBV10-2	TRBJ2-1	TGCGCCAGCACCCCTAGGGGCTCGTCTCAGAGCTCCTACAATGAGCAGTTCTTC	CASTPRGSSQSSYNEQFF
few	NA	TRBV7-6	TRBJ2-7	TGTGCCAGCAGCCCCCCACCGGCCTACGAGCAGTACTTC	CASSPPPAYEQYF
few	TRBD1	TRBV7-9	TRBJ1-1	TGTGCCAGCACCAGAGGGGACAGGGTAAGAGCTTTCTTT	CASTRGDRVRAFF
NA	TRBD2	TRBV20-1	TRBJ2-5	TGCAGTGCTATGATCCTGACTAGCGGTAAAGAGACCCAGTACTTC	CSAMILTSGKETQYF
few	NA	TRBV5-1	TRBJ2-7	TGCGCCAGCAGCTTTTACCGGGACGGTATCTACGAGCAGTACTTC	CASSFYRDGIYEQYF
few	TRBD2	TRBV4-2	TRBJ2-6	TGTGCCAGCAGCCAAGGGTCCGGGGGGTTGACCTCCCGGGCCAACGTCCTGACTTTC	CASSQGSGGLTSRANVLTF
few	NA	TRBV5-1	TRBJ1-1	TGCGCCAGCAGCTTGGAACGGACTCGGGGCACTGAAGCTTTCTTT	CASSLERTRGTEAFF
few	TRBD1	TRBV20-1	TRBJ1-1	TGCAGTGCTAGCATTGTTCGGGACAGAGGGTTCTTT	CSASIVRDRGFF
NA	NA	TRBV6-5	TRBJ1-4	TGTGCCAGCAGTTACTCTCGGCCCCCGGGGGATGAAAAACTGTTTTTT	CASSYSRPPGDEKLFF
NA	TRBD2	TRBV25-1	TRBJ2-7	TGTGCCAGCAGTCGGGGGGTACCCTACGAGCAGTACTTC	CASSRGVPYEQYF
NA	TRBD1	TRBV20-1	TRBJ2-3	TGCAGTGCCCCTCGGACAGGGAGCGCAGATACGCAGTATTTT	CSAPRTGSADTQYF
few	TRBD2	TRBV29-1	TRBJ2-3	TGCAGCGTTGTTCCCCGACGCCGGACTAGCGGGGGCACAGATACGCAGTATTTT	CSVVPRRRTSGGTDTQYF
NA	NA	TRBV5-1	TRBJ1-1	TGCGCCAGCAGCTTGGTCGGGGGGGGCCCAAACACTGAAGCTTTCTTT	CASSLVGGGPNTEAFF
NA	TRBD1	TRBV3-1	TRBJ2-7	TGTGCCAGCAGCCAAGAACGAGGGGGCGTAGACGAGCAGTACTTC	CASSQERGGVDEQYF
few	NA	TRBV6-2/TRBV6-3	TRBJ2-1	TGTGCCAGTAGTACCATAAGGAGGGGACTCTTCTACAATGAGCAGTTCTTC	CASSTIRRGLFYNEQFF
NA	NA	TRBV6-1	TRBJ1-1	TGTGCCAGCAGTGCCAGGAAGTCGGACACTGAAGCTTTCTTT	CASSARKSDTEAFF
NA	NA	TRBV20-1	TRBJ1-2	TGCAGCGGGACGGCGAACTATGGCTACACCTTC	CSGTANYGYTF
few	NA	TRBV29-1	TRBJ2-1	TGCAGCGTTGGGCAGCCCAGGGGCATCTACAATGAGCAGTTCTTC	CSVGQPRGIYNEQFF
few	TRBD1	TRBV29-1	TRBJ2-5	TGCAGCGTTGTATTGGACAGGGATTGGGAGACCCAGTACTTC	CSVVLDRDWETQYF
NA	NA	TRBV28	TRBJ2-2	TGTGCCAGCAGCTCGGACTCAGAGGCGAACACCGGGGAGCTGTTTTTT	CASSSDSEANTGELFF
NA	NA	TRBV5-1	TRBJ2-1	TGCGCCAGCAGCTGGCGGGACAACTACAATGAGCAGTTCTTC	CASSWRDNYNEQFF
NA	NA	TRBV5-1	TRBJ2-1	TGCGCCAGCAGTCGACAAAGCGGAAGCTCCTACAATGAGCAGTTCTTC	CASSRQSGSSYNEQFF
few	TRBD2	TRBV6-1	TRBJ2-3	TGTGCCAGCAGGGGGGGACTAGCAGATACGCAGTATTTT	CASRGGLADTQYF
few	NA	TRBV5-4	TRBJ1-4	TGTGCCAGCAGCGTGGGACCAGGGGAAAAACTGTTTTTT	CASSVGPGEKLFF
few	NA	TRBV10-3	TRBJ2-3	TGTGCCGCGACAGGTACAGATACGCAGTATTTT	CAATGTDTQYF
many	TRBD1	TRBV12-3/TRBV12-4	TRBJ1-1	TGTGCCAGCAGTTCGGGACAGGACACTGAAGCTTTCTTT	CASSSGQDTEAFF
few	NA	TRBV28	TRBJ2-7	TGTGCCAGCACCCGACACCCGAGCTCCTACGAGCAGTACTTC	CASTRHPSSYEQYF
NA	NA	TRBV28	TRBJ2-1	TGTGCCAGCAGGTCGGGCTACAGGAGTGAGCAGTTCTTC	CASRSGYRSEQFF
NA	TRBD1	TRBV6-2/TRBV6-3	TRBJ1-1	TGTGCCAGCAGTTATTCCCCGACAGGGGGGCCCACTGAAGCTTTCTTT	CASSYSPTGGPTEAFF
few	NA	TRBV12-3/TRBV12-4	TRBJ1-1	TGTGCCAGCAGGCCCGGACAGTTTGCTTTCTTT	CASRPGQFAFF
NA	TRBD1	TRBV7-3	TRBJ2-1	TGTGCCAGCAGCTTAATGAGTGGCGGACAGGGGGATGAGCAGTTCTTC	CASSLMSGGQGDEQFF
NA	TRBD1	TRBV20-1	TRBJ1-1	TGCAGTGCTAGCCTACAGGGGGCGTATAACACTGAAGCTTTCTTT	CSASLQGAYNTEAFF
NA	TRBD1	TRBV5-5	TRBJ2-5	TGTGCCAGCAGCTCCGCGTCGGGGACAGCCCGAAAAGAGACCCAGTACTTC	CASSSASGTARKETQYF
few	NA	TRBV7-8	TRBJ1-5	TGTGCCAGCAGCTTAAGGGCAGGGGTTCAGCCCCAGCATTTT	CASSLRAGVQPQHF
few	NA	TRBV12-3/TRBV12-4	TRBJ1-5	TGTGCCAGCAGTTTGGACATTAGCAATCAGCCCCAGCATTTT	CASSLDISNQPQHF